This is a list of T cell receptor beta chains from one sample in a study of blood T cells in healthy people across ages. Via MiXCR, TCRdb re-called the 5' RACE reads, giving one row per CDR3 protein. This repertoire shows 1.5 million to 2 million distinct CDR3 sequences, roughly 28% found once; its top ten account for more than 6%. Sequencing was done on a sample of blood. The source is a young woman in good health. The CDR3 runs from the conserved cysteine through the conserved F or W. The D gene is left open where the match is weak. Clone size is stated in some rows and not others, as once, few, many or a class when expanded.

cdr3_length: 13; clone_size: few; d_call: .; v_call: TRBV30; j_call: TRBJ2-5; cdr3_nt: TGTGCCTGGAGCGCGGACGCCCACGAGACCCAGTACTTC; cdr3_aa: CAWSADAHETQYF
cdr3_length: 17; clone_size: .; d_call: .; v_call: TRBV20-1; j_call: TRBJ2-1; cdr3_nt: TGCAGTGCCCGAAGGACTTATTACCCGGGCTCCTACAATGAGCAGTTCTTC; cdr3_aa: CSARRTYYPGSYNEQFF
cdr3_length: 13; clone_size: many; d_call: .; v_call: TRBV20-1; j_call: TRBJ2-7; cdr3_nt: TGCAGTGCCAGCGATGGCAGGGAGGCCGAGCAGTACTTC; cdr3_aa: CSASDGREAEQYF
cdr3_length: 16; clone_size: many; d_call: TRBD2; v_call: TRBV20-1; j_call: TRBJ2-1; cdr3_nt: TGCAGTGCTAGGAGGCTAGCGGGAGGGTTGGACAATGAGCAGTTCTTC; cdr3_aa: CSARRLAGGLDNEQFF
cdr3_length: 17; clone_size: few; d_call: TRBD2; v_call: TRBV3-1; j_call: TRBJ2-1; cdr3_nt: TGTGCCAGCAGCCAACACGGACTAGCGGGGGGCCAGAATGAGCAGTTCTTC; cdr3_aa: CASSQHGLAGGQNEQFF
cdr3_length: 14; clone_size: .; d_call: .; v_call: TRBV29-1; j_call: TRBJ2-7; cdr3_nt: TGCAGCGTTGGTCCCCCCGGGTCCACCTACAAGCAGTACTTC; cdr3_aa: CSVGPPGSTYKQYF
cdr3_length: 13; clone_size: .; d_call: TRBD2; v_call: TRBV25-1; j_call: TRBJ2-5; cdr3_nt: TGTGCCGCCCGGGAGGGTACTAGGGAGACCCAGTACTTC; cdr3_aa: CAAREGTRETQYF
cdr3_length: 13; clone_size: few; d_call: .; v_call: TRBV7-2; j_call: TRBJ1-2; cdr3_nt: TGTGCCAGCAGCTTTTGGACGGACCGGGGCTACACCTTC; cdr3_aa: CASSFWTDRGYTF
cdr3_length: 16; clone_size: few; d_call: .; v_call: TRBV15; j_call: TRBJ2-1; cdr3_nt: TGTGCCACCAGCAGAGGAAGGTCGAGCTCCCACAATGAGCAGTTCTTC; cdr3_aa: CATSRGRSSSHNEQFF
cdr3_length: 17; clone_size: .; d_call: .; v_call: TRBV12-3/TRBV12-4; j_call: TRBJ2-7; cdr3_nt: TGTGCCACCAGCACCCGGTCCACTGGGGGGCACAATAACGAGCAGTACTTC; cdr3_aa: CATSTRSTGGHNNEQYF
cdr3_length: 17; clone_size: many; d_call: TRBD1; v_call: TRBV7-2; j_call: TRBJ2-3; cdr3_nt: TGTGCCAGCAGCTTAAATTACCTAGGGGGCGCATTGGATACGCAGTATTTT; cdr3_aa: CASSLNYLGGALDTQYF
cdr3_length: 13; clone_size: many; d_call: .; v_call: TRBV20-1; j_call: TRBJ1-1; cdr3_nt: TGCAGTGCTAGGGATTGGGGGAACACTGAAGCTTTCTTT; cdr3_aa: CSARDWGNTEAFF
cdr3_length: 16; clone_size: few; d_call: TRBD1; v_call: TRBV12-3/TRBV12-4; j_call: TRBJ2-7; cdr3_nt: TGTGCCAGCAGTTCCCGGGACAGGGGAGGGTTTTACGAGCAGTACTTC; cdr3_aa: CASSSRDRGGFYEQYF